One sample yielded the 21 T cell receptor beta chains listed below, sequenced in a study of T cell responses to AZD1222 COVID-19 vaccine. Clones were sequenced by immunoSEQ multiplex PCR, and TCRdb holds only the in-frame ones, with some missing. Of 110,000 to 150,000 clones listed, about 92% were seen once; the top ten hold 7.5% to 9.5%. This specimen consisted of peripheral blood, obtained on day 0 of AZD1222 vaccination. These TCRs come from an adult in good health.

This sequence joins TRBV2 and TRBJ1-2, with 9 nucleotides matching TRBD1. Germline CDR1 reads SNHLY; CDR2 reads FYNNEI. This CDR3 contains 17 residues. The ends lost 6 bases at V and 2 bases at J; junction bases unmatched: 13. The CDR3 protein is CASRASRDRVWNYGYTF. The CDR3 DNA sequence: TGTGCCAGCAGAGCGTCCCGGGACAGGGTTTGGAACTATGGCTACACCTTC.

The chain uses TRBV4-3 and TRBJ2-7, with 12 bases lining up with TRBD1. Unmatched junction bases numbered 3, after V lost 0 bases and J lost 3 bases. This CDR3 is 16 amino acids long. The V gene's germline CDR1 is LGHNA and CDR2 YSLEER. This CDR3 reads CASSQDRDRGRYEQYF. The DNA of the CDR3 is TGCGCCAGCAGCCAAGATCGGGACAGGGGGCGCTACGAGCAGTACTTC.

The V gene is TRBV5-1, the J gene TRBJ1-2; D is ambiguous. Trimming removed 1 base from V and 2 bases from J, with 9 bases in between. This CDR3 region has 14 residues. Looked up from germline, CDR1 is SGHRS and CDR2 is YFSETQ. This CDR3 is CASSLSAANYGYTF. CDR3 DNA sequence: TGCGCCAGCAGCTTGTCGGCGGCCAACTATGGCTACACCTTC.

The V gene is TRBV27, the J gene TRBJ1-6; D is ambiguous. This CDR3 comprises 16 residues. V was clipped by 5 bases and J by 10 bases, with 21 bases between them. Germline V lookup: CDR1 MNHEY, CDR2 SMNVEV (reference sequence). CDR3 DNA sequence: TGTGCCAGCAGTCCTGACACCTCAAGGACGGGATCACCCCTCCACTTT. As protein: CASSPDTSRTGSPLHF.

This sequence joins TRBV6-2 or TRBV6-3 and TRBJ2-7; no reliable D call. V lost 5 bases to trimming and J lost 2 bases, with 7 bases between them. This CDR3 is built from 12 residues. Germline-derived CDR1 and CDR2 are MNHEY and SVGEGT. The CDR3 sequence: CASSTAAYEQYF. CDR3 DNA sequence: TGTGCCAGCAGTACTGCGGCCTACGAGCAGTACTTC.

The V gene is TRBV12-3 or TRBV12-4, the J gene TRBJ1-3; unclear D gene. V lost 6 bases to trimming and J lost 5 bases, with 8 bases between them. The CDR3 consists of 12 residues. The CDR3 DNA follows: TGTGCCAGCAGCCCAAGCCGAAACACCATATATTTT. It codes for CASSPSRNTIYF.

The chain is built from TRBV4-1 and TRBJ1-1; no firm D call. This CDR3 contains 14 residues. Germline CDR1 reads MGHRA; CDR2 reads YSYEKL. Deletions cut 4 bases from V and 6 bases from J, with 15 bases between. The CDR3 reads CASSPITAFSEAFF. The CDR3 bases are TGCGCCAGCAGCCCGATAACAGCTTTTTCTGAAGCTTTCTTT.

The rearrangement uses TRBV19 and TRBJ1-1, with D uncertain. The ends were cut back, 1 base at V and 1 base at J, with 13 bases in the middle. Germline CDR1 is LNHDA and CDR2 is SQIVND (reference sequence). This CDR3 has 16 residues. The CDR3 sequence is CASSIGLVVRNTEAFF. The CDR3 nucleotides are TGTGCCAGTAGTATAGGATTGGTGGTCAGGAACACTGAAGCTTTCTTT.

The chain employs TRBV10-3 and TRBJ2-2; D uncertain. The germline V and J ends were trimmed by 8 bases and 6 bases, with 10 bases remaining between them. The germline gives CDR1 ENHRY, CDR2 SYGVKD. CDR3 length: 12 amino acids. The CDR3 loop reads CAIARESGELFF. In DNA, the CDR3 is TGTGCCATCGCACGAGAGTCCGGGGAGCTGTTTTTT.

V gene TRBV29-1 combines with J gene TRBJ2-7, with 7 bases that match TRBD1. The CDR3 runs 11 residues. Germline-derived CDR1 and CDR2 are SQVTM and ANQGSEA. Germline trimming cut 6 bases from V and 6 bases from J; bases unmatched to any gene: 5. CDR3 loop: CSVNRGGEQYF. The CDR3 region has the DNA TGCAGCGTCAACAGGGGCGGCGAGCAGTACTTC.

About this clone itself: One junction end does not reproduce the germline sequence, and a read error may be involved. The chain is built from TRBV12-3 or TRBV12-4 and TRBJ2-7, with D tentatively TRBD2 (5 bases). CDR3 length: 12 residues. DNA for the CDR3: TGTACCAGCAGTTTCGGGGCCTACGAGCAGTACTTC. Its translation: CTSSFGAYEQYF.

This clone has just one count. The J gene is TRBJ2-5, the V gene TRBV9; no clear D. Germline CDR1 and CDR2: SGDLS and YYNGEE. CDR3 length equals 14 residues. The V gene lost 0 bases and the J gene lost 5 bases, with 11 bases spanning the gap. CDR3 coding DNA: TGTGCCAGCAGCGTAGCCTCCAACGCTGAGACCCAGTACTTC. Protein: CASSVASNAETQYF.

This chain joins TRBV7-8 and TRBJ1-1; maybe TRBD1 (6 bases). V was clipped by 5 bases and J by 10 bases, with 17 bases between them. The CDR3 has 13 residues. Germline V gene data show CDR1 as SGHVS and CDR2 as FQNEAQ. DNA for the CDR3: TGTGCCAGCAGCCCTTTAGAGAGGGGGGGAGCTTTCTTT. This sequence encodes CASSPLERGGAFF.

The chain links TRBV2 to TRBJ2-7; tentatively, D is TRBD1 (5 bases). In germline, CDR1 is SNHLY, CDR2 FYNNEI. The CDR3 totals 17 residues. Trimming left V 2 bases short and J 3 bases short, with 20 bases between. The CDR3 loop is CASSELGLGVSDYEQYF. As DNA, the CDR3 is TGTGCCAGCAGTGAATTGGGGCTCGGCGTCAGCGACTACGAGCAGTACTTC. The entire variable domain, with the rest obtained from reference TRBV2 and TRBJ2-7, is as follows: EPEVTQTPSHQVTQMGQEVILRCVPISNHLYFYWYRQILGQKVEFLVSFYNNEISEKSEIFDDQFSVERPDGSNFTLKIRSTKLEDSAMYFCASSELGLGVSDYEQYFGPGTRLTVT.

The gene calls are TRBV4-3 and TRBJ1-2; a possible D gene is TRBD1 (6 bases). This CDR3 spans 16 amino acids. V shed 0 bases and J shed 2 bases, with 13 bases lying between them. Germline V gene lookup returns CDR1 LGHNA and CDR2 YSLEER. The CDR3 DNA is TGCGCCAGCAGCCAAGATATACGCCAGGGGAACTATGGCTACACCTTC. This sequence encodes CASSQDIRQGNYGYTF.

This rearrangement joins TRBV5-4 to TRBJ2-1, with TRBD2 matching over 9 bases. V was clipped by 3 bases and J by 13 bases; unmatched bases: 8. Looked up from germline, CDR1 is SGHNT and CDR2 is YYREEE (reference sequence). This CDR3 is 13 amino acids long. The CDR3 spells CASSWDGGGEQFF. The CDR3 nucleotides are TGTGCCAGCAGCTGGGACGGCGGGGGGGAACAGTTCTTC.

The J gene is TRBJ1-5, the V gene TRBV2; tentative D call: TRBD1 (6 bases). CDR1 SNHLY and CDR2 FYNNEI come from the germline V gene. V was clipped by 2 bases and J by 0 bases, with 11 bases between them. The CDR3 loop spans 16 amino acids. The CDR3 DNA is TGTGCCAGCAGTGAACAGGGGTCGTATAGCAATCAGCCCCAGCATTTT. Translation: CASSEQGSYSNQPQHF.

The chain links TRBV28 to TRBJ1-1, with 7 bases fitting TRBD1. The CDR3 is made up of 17 amino acids. The V gene's germline CDR1 is MDHEN and CDR2 SYDVKM. V lost 3 bases to trimming and J lost 0 bases; unmatched junction nucleotides: 10. The CDR3 DNA follows: TGTGCCAGCAGTTTGGGGTATTGGACAGGCATGAACACTGAAGCTTTCTTT. Protein product: CASSLGYWTGMNTEAFF.

The chain combines TRBV3-1 (or the pseudogene TRBV3-2) with TRBJ1-2; D gene ambiguous. Trimming removed 5 bases from V and 6 bases from J, with 13 bases in between. This CDR3 has 13 amino acids. Germline assignment: CDR1 LGHDT and CDR2 YNNKEL (reference sequence). CDR3 loop: CASSEGIYDGYTF. The CDR3 coding sequence is TGTGCCAGCAGCGAAGGGATCTACGATGGCTACACCTTC.

The chain links TRBV14 to TRBJ2-3; D is uncertain. The CDR3 has 16 amino acids. V was trimmed by 4 bases and J by 2 bases, leaving 16 bases between them. Germline CDR1 and CDR2: SGHDN and FVKESK. The CDR3: CASSPSVRLVTDTQYF. CDR3 in DNA: TGTGCCAGCAGCCCTTCAGTTCGGCTCGTCACAGATACGCAGTATTTT.

The rearrangement links TRBV18 to TRBJ1-5; D remains ambiguous. The CDR3 consists of 16 residues. Trimming took off 6 bases at V and 5 bases at J, with 20 bases between the two ends. The germline CDR1 and CDR2 sequences are KGHSH and LQKENI. CDR3 in amino acids: CASSSLPRPMDQPQHF. The CDR3 DNA is TGTGCCAGCTCCAGCCTCCCCCGGCCCATGGATCAGCCCCAGCATTTT.